Below, 6 T cell receptor beta chains from the same sample are listed, as sequenced in a study of blood T cell repertoires in COVID-19. This table comes from immunoSEQ multiplex PCR, and its TCRdb copy is limited to in-frame clones, with some not included. The data show approximately 200,000 clones, about 85% seen once. The material sequenced was peripheral blood. These receptors were collected from a man aged 50 to 59 who had recovered from COVID-19.

The chain links TRBV5-5 to TRBJ2-7, with TRBD2 matching over 13 bases. J was trimmed by 2 bases and V by 4 bases; bases with no gene match: 3. Germline lookup yields CDR1 SGHKS and CDR2 YYEKEE (reference sequence). The CDR3 sequence is 15 residues long. CDR3 loop: CASSGGTSGAYEQYF. For the CDR3, the DNA is TGTGCCAGCAGCGGGGGGACTAGCGGGGCCTACGAGCAGTACTTC. Looking up the rest from reference TRBV5-5 and TRBJ2-7 gives the full variable domain: DAGVTQSPTHLIKTRGQQVTLRCSPISGHKSVSWYQQVLGQGPQFIFQYYEKEERGRGNFPDRFSARQFPNYSSELNVNALLLGDSALYLCASSGGTSGAYEQYFGPGTRLTVT.

The chain is built from TRBV5-4 and TRBJ2-2; 14 nucleotides align to TRBD2. Germline-derived CDR1 and CDR2 are SGHNT and YYREEE (reference sequence). CDR3 length: 19 amino acids. Trimming at V came to 4 bases and at J to 0 bases, leaving 8 bases not matched to a gene. This chain's CDR3 is CASSAGLAGVEANTGELFF. CDR3 bases: TGTGCCAGCAGCGCGGGACTAGCGGGAGTCGAAGCGAACACCGGGGAGCTGTTTTTT.

The chain employs TRBV28 and TRBJ1-3; TRBD1 matches 10 bases. The CDR3 extends over 18 amino acids. V lost 10 bases and J lost 0; bases outside the gene matches: 15. The germline gives CDR1 MDHEN, CDR2 SYDVKM. The CDR3: CATSPGQGFSFSGNTIYF. The CDR3 DNA reads as TGTGCCACCTCGCCGGGACAGGGGTTTTCTTTCTCTGGAAACACCATATATTTT.

This clone was detected once. The V gene is TRBV27, the J gene TRBJ2-7; a weak D match, TRBD1 (5 bases). V was trimmed by 7 bases and J by 1 base, leaving 14 bases between them. The CDR3 runs to 14 residues. Per the germline V gene, CDR1 is MNHEY and CDR2 is SMNVEV (reference sequence). CDR3 sequence reads: CASTPDRASYEQYF. The CDR3 nucleotides are TGTGCCAGCACCCCTGACAGAGCTTCCTACGAGCAGTACTTC.

V gene TRBV4-1 combines with J gene TRBJ1-1, with TRBD1 as a possible D gene (6 bases). This CDR3 spans 15 amino acids. Per germline, CDR1 MGHRA and CDR2 YSYEKL. Trimming took 3 bases from V and 1 from J, leaving 12 bases between them. The CDR3 sequence: CASSQGRGGNTEAFF. DNA for the CDR3: TGCGCCAGCAGCCAGGGGCGAGGGGGGAACACTGAAGCTTTCTTT.

V usage is TRBV7-9 and J usage is TRBJ2-3; D is perhaps TRBD2 (5 bases). The ends were cut back, 2 bases at V and 5 bases at J, with 11 bases in the middle. The CDR3 extends over 14 amino acids. Per the germline V gene, CDR1 is SEHNR and CDR2 is FQNEAQ (reference sequence). CDR3 sequence: CASSLTSGKDTQYF. The CDR3 bases are TGTGCCAGCAGCTTAACTTCGGGGAAAGATACGCAGTATTTT.